Shown below are 6 T cell receptor beta chains from a single sample sequenced in a study of blood T cells in healthy people across ages. A second PCR, run for about 7 to 11 cycles, used a sample-barcoded 5' primer plus a J-beta primer mix. Via MiXCR, TCRdb re-called the 5' RACE reads, giving one row per CDR3 protein. The top ten hold 20% to 25% of the sample, which has around 500,000 distinct CDR3 sequences, around half seen once. The specimen was blood. The receptor set was obtained from an elderly man in good health.

The rearrangement links TRBV5-1 to TRBJ2-3, with 12 bases fitting TRBD1. The CDR3 contains 19 residues. Trimming removed 7 bases from V and 0 bases from J; junction bases left unmatched: 15. Per the germline V gene, CDR1 is SGHRS and CDR2 is YFSETQ. The CDR3 coding sequence is TGCGCCAGCTCCCGCCGGGACAGGGGGCCGATTCCTAGCACAGATACGCAGTATTTT. Amino acids: CASSRRDRGPIPSTDTQYF.

The V and J genes are TRBV4-1 and TRBJ1-2; D not resolved. The CDR3 loop spans 15 amino acids. V was cut by 1 base and J by 1 base, with 10 bases left in between. Germline V gene sequence: CDR1 MGHRA, CDR2 YSYEKL. The DNA of the CDR3 is TGCGCCAGCAGCCAAGTACAGAGGAATAACTATGGCTACACCTTC. Its protein is CASSQVQRNNYGYTF.

This clonotype came up once. The CDR3 DNA follows: TGCAGCACGACCCTAGGCGGGAGAGGCACAGATACGCAGTATTTT. Translating gives CSTTLGGRGTDTQYF. The chain uses TRBV29-1 and TRBJ2-3; 7 bases fit TRBD2. V was pared by 8 bases and J by 1 base, with 12 bases of the junction left unmatched. This CDR3 has 15 amino acids. From germline, CDR1 is SQVTM and CDR2 ANQGSEA.

This clonotype has ten or more counts. Sequence at one end of the junction differs from germline and may be a read error. CDR3 in amino acids: CASSHSLDGDNEQFF. In DNA form, the CDR3 reads TGTGCCAGCAGTCACTCCCTGGACGGTGACAATGAGCAGTTCTTC. The rearrangement uses TRBV6-6 and TRBJ2-1; D is ambiguous. The germline CDR1 and CDR2 sequences are MNHNY and SVGAGI (reference sequence). This CDR3 contains 15 residues.

This chain connects TRBV6-5 to TRBJ2-6, with 7 bases matching TRBD2. The CDR3 spans 19 residues. Per germline, CDR1 MNHEY and CDR2 SVGAGI. V gave up 2 bases and J gave up 0 bases; unmatched junction bases: 10. CDR3 in DNA: TGTGCCAGCAGTTACAGGGAGGGCCGGAGAATCTCTGGGGCCAACGTCCTGACTTTC. Its protein product is CASSYREGRRISGANVLTF.

The V gene is TRBV27, the J gene TRBJ1-2; a weak D match, TRBD1 (6 bases). The V end was cut by 6 bases, the J end by 0 bases, with 11 bases between. There are 14 residues in the CDR3. The germline V gene encodes CDR1 MNHEY and CDR2 SMNVEV (reference sequence). As DNA, the CDR3 is TGTGCCAGCAGACAGGGCCCCCCTAACTATGGCTACACCTTC. Amino acid sequence: CASRQGPPNYGYTF.